The 12 T cell receptor beta chains below were found in one sample sequenced in a study of cytomegalovirus exposure and HLA in healthy donors. The PCR made use of 60 Vbeta and 13 Jbeta primers. Sequencing used immunoSEQ multiplex PCR; TCRdb keeps in-frame clones, though not all of them. Of roughly 97,000 clones in the sample, 76% were seen once. Specimen: PBMCs. Every receptor here comes from a woman between 18 and 29 years old in good health and CMV-seropositive.

V usage is TRBV2 and J usage is TRBJ2-1; tentative D call: TRBD1 (6 bases). Germline V lookup: CDR1 SNHLY, CDR2 FYNNEI. Trimming pared 5 bases from V and 8 bases from J, leaving 16 bases between. The CDR3 length is 14 residues. The CDR3 region is CASSSTGIFDEQFF. CDR3 sequence (DNA): TGTGCCAGCAGTTCGACAGGAATATTCGATGAGCAGTTCTTC. The whole variable domain, filled in from reference TRBV2 and TRBJ2-1, reads EPEVTQTPSHQVTQMGQEVILRCVPISNHLYFYWYRQILGQKVEFLVSFYNNEISEKSEIFDDQFSVERPDGSNFTLKIRSTKLEDSAMYFCASSSTGIFDEQFFGPGTRLTVL.

The V call is TRBV5-1, the J call TRBJ2-1; D gene ambiguous. CDR1 and CDR2 from the germline V gene are SGHRS and YFSETQ. V lost 3 bases to trimming and J lost 10 bases, with 17 bases between them. CDR3 length: 14 residues. The CDR3 loop reads CASSSDLPTSEQFF. The DNA for the CDR3 is TGCGCCAGCAGCTCCGACCTACCGACTTCGGAGCAGTTCTTC. The full variable domain, rest sourced from reference TRBV5-1 and TRBJ2-1, is KAGVTQTPRYLIKTRGQQVTLSCSPISGHRSVSWYQQTPGQGLQFLFEYFSETQRNKGNFPGRFSGRQFSNSRSEMNVSTLELGDSALYLCASSSDLPTSEQFFGPGTRLTVL.

This rearrangement joins TRBV30 to TRBJ2-3; no firm D call. The V gene lost 8 bases and the J gene lost 2 bases, with 8 bases spanning the gap. The CDR3 is 11 amino acids. Germline CDR1 and CDR2: GTSNPN and SVGIG (reference sequence). The CDR3 nucleotides read TGTGCCCAATCGGTCACAGATACGCAGTATTTT. As protein: CAQSVTDTQYF. The whole variable domain, filled in from reference TRBV30 and TRBJ2-3, reads SQTIHQWPATLVQPVGSPLSLECTVEGTSNPNLYWYRQAAGRGLQLLFYSVGIGQISSEVPQNLSASRPQDRQFILSSKKLLLSDSGFYLCAQSVTDTQYFGPGTRLTVL.

V is TRBV28 and J is TRBJ1-6, with 8 bases lining up with TRBD1. J gave up 4 bases and V 4 bases, and 3 bases lay outside the gene matches. Germline V gene data show CDR1 as MDHEN and CDR2 as SYDVKM. CDR3 length equals 15 residues. The CDR3 region is CASSSGDRYNSPLHF. CDR3 coding DNA: TGTGCCAGCAGTTCCGGGGACAGGTATAATTCACCCCTCCACTTT.

This clone appeared a few times. The V and J genes are TRBV6-5 and TRBJ1-1, with 10 bases fitting TRBD1. The germline gives CDR1 MNHEY, CDR2 SVGAGI. The J segment lost 4 bases and the V segment lost 4 bases, leaving 3 bases of the junction unmatched. This CDR3 comprises 14 residues. The CDR3: CASSLGTGVTEAFF. CDR3 coding DNA: TGTGCCAGCAGTTTAGGGACAGGGGTCACTGAAGCTTTCTTT.

The chain joins TRBV7-9 to TRBJ2-7, with 12 bases lining up with TRBD2. Germline-derived CDR1 and CDR2 are SEHNR and FQNEAQ (reference sequence). J gave up 5 bases and V 5 bases, and 7 bases lay outside the gene matches. The CDR3 contains 15 residues. CDR3 nucleotides: TGTGCCAGCAGCCCAAGGACTAGCGGGGCCAACGAGCAGTACTTC. Translation: CASSPRTSGANEQYF.

This sequence joins TRBV18 and TRBJ1-2; D is undetermined. Germline V gives CDR1 KGHSH, CDR2 LQKENI. The CDR3 has 13 residues. With 0 bases removed from V and 8 bases from J, the gap between germline ends came to 10 bases. As DNA, the CDR3 is TGTGCCAGCTCACCACCGATGACTGACGGCTACACCTTC. It translates to CASSPPMTDGYTF.

DNA for the CDR3: TGTGCCAGCAGCTTACAGATCTTGAACACTGAAGCTTTCTTT. Encoded protein: CASSLQILNTEAFF. The gene calls are TRBV7-8 and TRBJ1-1; the D is unclear. The germline gives CDR1 SGHVS, CDR2 FQNEAQ. Trimming took off 2 bases at V and 0 bases at J, with 7 bases between the two ends. CDR3 length: 14 residues.

V and J are TRBV11-2 and TRBJ2-1; D remains ambiguous. Germline CDR1 SGHAT, CDR2 FQNNGV. V was pared by 0 bases and J by 3 bases, with 9 bases between. The CDR3 has 15 residues. The CDR3 coding sequence is TGTGCCAGCAGCTTAGATGGTCGACTCTACAATGAGCAGTTCTTC. Amino acid sequence: CASSLDGRLYNEQFF. Variable domain in full (rest from reference TRBV11-2 and TRBJ2-1): EAGVAQSPRYKIIEKRQSVAFWCNPISGHATLYWYQQILGQGPKLLIQFQNNGVVDDSQLPKDRFSAERLKGVDSTLKIQPAKLEDSAVYLCASSLDGRLYNEQFFGPGTRLTVL.

Details on this clone: The CDR3 does not end in the conserved phenylalanine or tryptophan, so this is likely a read error. Because the CDR3's place on the DNA is in doubt, the DNA is left out and the CDR3 is given as listed by TCRdb. V gene TRBV30 combines with J gene TRBJ1-1. The CDR3 length equals 11 residues, ends included. Germline assignment: CDR1 GTSNPN and CDR2 SVGIG (reference sequence). CDR3 residues: CAWSPGGGSIV.

The V call is TRBV29-1, the J call TRBJ1-2; TRBD1 matches 7 bases. This CDR3 contains 15 residues. V dropped 4 bases and J dropped 5; count of bases not matched to a gene: 13. Looked up from germline, CDR1 is SQVTM and CDR2 is ANQGSEA. The chain's CDR3 is CSVAQTATGKYGYTF. The DNA for the CDR3 is TGCAGCGTTGCTCAAACCGCGACAGGGAAATATGGCTACACCTTC. The full variable domain, rest sourced from reference TRBV29-1 and TRBJ1-2, is SAVISQKPSRDICQRGTSLTIQCQVDSQVTMMFWYRQQPGQSLTLIATANQGSEATYESGFVIDKFPISRPNLTFSTLTVSNMSPEDSSIYLCSVAQTATGKYGYTFGSGTRLTVV.

V is TRBV7-3 and J is TRBJ1-2, with D maybe TRBD1 (5 bases). The length of the CDR3 is 13 residues. Germline lookup yields CDR1 SGHTA and CDR2 FQGTGA. The germline V and J ends were trimmed by 3 bases and 2 bases, with 7 bases remaining between them. CDR3 DNA: TGTGCCAGCAGCTTTGGGGGGAACTATGGCTACACCTTC. This encodes CASSFGGNYGYTF.